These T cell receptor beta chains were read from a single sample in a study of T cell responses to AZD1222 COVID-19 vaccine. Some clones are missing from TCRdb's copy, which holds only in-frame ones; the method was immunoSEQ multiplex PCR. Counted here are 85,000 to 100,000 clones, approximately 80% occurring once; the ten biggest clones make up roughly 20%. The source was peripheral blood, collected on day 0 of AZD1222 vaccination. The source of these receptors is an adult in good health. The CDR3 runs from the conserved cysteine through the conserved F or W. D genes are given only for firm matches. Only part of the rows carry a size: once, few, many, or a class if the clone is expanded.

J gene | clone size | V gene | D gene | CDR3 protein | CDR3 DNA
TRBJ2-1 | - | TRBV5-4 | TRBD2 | CASSSGTSGTMNNEQFF | TGTGCCAGCAGCTCGGGGACTAGCGGGACTATGAACAATGAGCAGTTCTTC
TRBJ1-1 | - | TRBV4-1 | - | CASSQAGRTNTEAFF | TGCGCCAGCAGCCAAGCGGGACGGACGAACACTGAAGCTTTCTTT
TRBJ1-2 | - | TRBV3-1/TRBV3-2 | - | CASSLGKGTTSVGYTF | TGTGCCAGCAGCCTAGGAAAAGGGACCACCTCTGTTGGCTACACCTTC
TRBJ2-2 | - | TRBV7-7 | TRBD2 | CASSPARRLAGGRNTGELFF | TGTGCTAGCAGCCCGGCCCGGCGGCTAGCGGGAGGAAGAAACACCGGGGAGCTGTTTTTT
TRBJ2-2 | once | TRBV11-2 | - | CASSLVPAAGKTGELFF | TGTGCCAGCAGCTTAGTCCCAGCGGCAGGAAAAACCGGGGAGCTGTTTTTT
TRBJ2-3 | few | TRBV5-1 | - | CASSPPTDTQYF | TGCGCCAGCAGCCCTCCTACAGATACGCAGTATTTT
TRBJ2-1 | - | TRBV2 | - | CASTPWAQPGLGSYNEQFF | TGTGCCAGCACCCCATGGGCCCAACCGGGACTTGGGTCCTACAATGAGCAGTTCTTC
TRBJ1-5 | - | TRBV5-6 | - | CASSSLGISNQPQHF | TGTGCCAGCTCATCCCTCGGGATTAGCAATCAGCCCCAGCATTTT
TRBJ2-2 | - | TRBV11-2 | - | CASSLGAGGANTGELFF | TGTGCCAGCAGCTTAGGGGCAGGCGGGGCGAACACCGGGGAGCTGTTTTTT
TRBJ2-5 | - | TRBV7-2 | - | CASSLDFQETQYF | TGTGCCAGCAGCTTGGACTTTCAAGAGACCCAGTACTTC